A selection of T cell receptor beta chains follows, all from one sample in a study of shared clonotypes between healthy human individuals. Method: immunoSEQ multiplex PCR; TCRdb's copy keeps in-frame clones and lacks some. The top ten hold over 0.09% of the sample, which has hundreds of thousands of clones, 95% to 96% seen once. What was sequenced was naive CD8+ T cells sorted from blood. These receptors originate from a woman in her 30s in good health. Each CDR3 is given with its conserved first and last residue. A D gene is named only where the DNA matches it firmly. Clone size is shown for a subset of rows, as once, few, many or a class of expanded clone.

V	size	J	D	DNA	CDR3
TRBV9	-	TRBJ1-6	TRBD1	TGTGCCAGCAGCGTACAGACAGGGCCCCTCCACTTT	CASSVQTGPLHF
TRBV7-9	-	TRBJ2-1	-	TGTGCCAGCAGCGATACTTCTTTTGCCGAGCAGTTCTTC	CASSDTSFAEQFF
TRBV27	-	TRBJ1-2	-	TGTGCCAGCAGTTTCTCGGCAGGGCTTAACTATGGCTACACCTTC	CASSFSAGLNYGYTF
TRBV6-5	-	TRBJ2-7	TRBD2	TGTGCCAGCAGACGGGACTACTTATACGAGCAGTACTTC	CASRRDYLYEQYF
TRBV7-7	-	TRBJ2-7	-	TGTGCCAGCTGTGGCTTTTCCCGACCCTCCTACGAGCAGTACTTC	CASCGFSRPSYEQYF
TRBV2	-	TRBJ2-7	-	TGTGCCAGCAGGGCCGTGCGTCGGGCGAAAGCCTACGAGCAGTACTTC	CASRAVRRAKAYEQYF
TRBV5-4	-	TRBJ2-7	-	TGTGCCAGCAGCTTGGGACCAGACTACGAGCAGTACTTC	CASSLGPDYEQYF
TRBV7-8	-	TRBJ1-2	-	TGTGCCAGCAGCCGGGATGGCGGAAATGCTAACTATGGCTACACCTTC	CASSRDGGNANYGYTF
TRBV28	-	TRBJ2-7	-	TGTGCCAGCAGTTCAATAGGACGTAGCTCCTACGAGCAGTACTTC	CASSSIGRSSYEQYF
TRBV7-6	once	TRBJ2-7	-	TGTGCCAGCAGCTTAGTTAGTACAGGCCTTTCCTACGAGCAGTACTTC	CASSLVSTGLSYEQYF
TRBV11-2	-	TRBJ2-7	-	TGTGCCAGCAGCTCCATATGGGGGGAGCAGTACTTC	CASSSIWGEQYF
TRBV2	-	TRBJ2-7	-	TGTGCCAGCAGTGACCCGGAGGAAGGCTCCTACGAGCAGTACTTC	CASSDPEEGSYEQYF
TRBV7-6	-	TRBJ2-7	TRBD1	TGTGCCAGCAGCTTAGGACGTTCGGGACAGGGGTTCCACGAGCAGTACTTC	CASSLGRSGQGFHEQYF
TRBV9	-	TRBJ2-1	TRBD2	TGTGCCAGCAGCGTTGGAGGACTAGCGGGATCCTACAATGAGCAGTTCTTC	CASSVGGLAGSYNEQFF
TRBV11-2	-	TRBJ2-7	TRBD2	TGTGCCAGCAGCCACGGACTAGCGGGAGAACGGGCGATCTACGAGCAGTACTTC	CASSHGLAGERAIYEQYF
TRBV19	-	TRBJ2-1	TRBD2	TGTGCCAGTATCCCGACTAGCGGGAGGGCTCCCCCTGGGTTGGGTGAGCAGTTCTTC	CASIPTSGRAPPGLGEQFF
TRBV28	-	TRBJ2-5	TRBD2	TGTGCCAGCAGTTTGTGGGAGGGCCGTGGGACCCAGTACTTC	CASSLWEGRGTQYF
TRBV7-6	-	TRBJ1-3	-	TGTGCCAGCAGCTTAGGGGAGTTGAACACCATATATTTT	CASSLGELNTIYF
TRBV30	-	TRBJ2-4	TRBD1	TGTGCCTGGAGTCTCGGGACAGGGCGAGACATTCAGTACTTC	CAWSLGTGRDIQYF
TRBV28	once	TRBJ2-1	-	TGTGCCAGCAGTTTAAATAGGATTGATGAGCAGTTCTTC	CASSLNRIDEQFF
TRBV4-1	-	TRBJ2-1	-	TGCGCCAGCAGCCAAGCAACGTTAGCGGCCTACAATGAGCAGTTCTTC	CASSQATLAAYNEQFF
TRBV4-1	-	TRBJ2-7	TRBD2	TGCGCCAGCAGTCAAAGGGCGGGAGGGCCGGGGGAGCAGTACTTC	CASSQRAGGPGEQYF
TRBV27	-	TRBJ1-5	-	TGTGCCAGTTCTCATGTGGTAGATGGTCAGCCCCAGCATTTT	CASSHVVDGQPQHF
TRBV4-1	-	TRBJ1-3	-	TGCGCCAGCAGCCACCCCGCGGGGCCAGCTGGAAACACCATATATTTT	CASSHPAGPAGNTIYF
TRBV10-2	few	TRBJ2-7	-	TGCGCCACCGAGTCTCGGGGCTACGAGCAGTACTTC	CATESRGYEQYF
TRBV28	-	TRBJ2-1	TRBD1	TGTGCCAGCAGGGGACAGGGGATAGTCAATGAGCAGTTCTTC	CASRGQGIVNEQFF
TRBV28	-	TRBJ2-3	-	TGTGCCAGCAGTAGGAGAACAGATACGCAGTATTTT	CASSRRTDTQYF
TRBV10-3	-	TRBJ2-7	TRBD2	TGTGCCATTGGACGGACTAGCGGGGAATACCCTTCCTACGAGCAGTACTTC	CAIGRTSGEYPSYEQYF
TRBV5-1	-	TRBJ2-3	TRBD2	TGCGCCAGCAGCTCTACTAGCGGTCCGGGGGATACGCAGTATTTT	CASSSTSGPGDTQYF
TRBV28	-	TRBJ2-3	TRBD1	TGTGCCAGCAGCATTATTGACAGGGGCCTCGATACGCAGTATTTT	CASSIIDRGLDTQYF
TRBV11-1	-	TRBJ2-2	-	TGTGCCAGCAGCGCTACGCAGGGCCTGAACACCGGGGAGCTGTTTTTT	CASSATQGLNTGELFF
TRBV5-1	-	TRBJ2-7	TRBD1	TGCGCCAGCAGAAATCCCGACAGGGCTTACGAGCAGTACTTC	CASRNPDRAYEQYF
TRBV11-2	once	TRBJ2-1	-	TGTGCCAGCAGCCAAATAAATGAGCAGTTCTTC	CASSQINEQFF
TRBV21-1	few	TRBJ1-2	-	TGTGCCAGCTGCCGGGAGCACACCTTC	CASCREHTF
TRBV7-8	-	TRBJ1-2	-	TGTGCCAGCAGCCCTCGGGTCTGGGGAAGGGATGGCTACACCTTC	CASSPRVWGRDGYTF
TRBV28	-	TRBJ1-4	TRBD1	TGTGCCAGCAGTTGGGCACCGGGACAGGGAAGCGAAAAACTGTTTTTT	CASSWAPGQGSEKLFF
TRBV7-2	-	TRBJ2-7	TRBD2	TGTGCCAGCAGCTCGGGACTAGGGGAATACGAGCAGTACTTC	CASSSGLGEYEQYF
TRBV9	-	TRBJ2-7	-	TGTGCCAGCAGCGTAGGGGCCCGGCCCTACGAGCAGTACTTC	CASSVGARPYEQYF
TRBV28	-	TRBJ1-3	-	TGTGCCAGCAGTTTATCCAGGAGCTCTGGAAACACCATATATTTT	CASSLSRSSGNTIYF
TRBV7-9	-	TRBJ1-1	-	TGTGCCAGCAGCTTCCCCAATGCCGGCGCTTTCTTT	CASSFPNAGAFF
TRBV5-1	-	TRBJ2-7	-	TGCGCCAGCAGCTTTGGGCAGAACTACGAGCAGTACTTC	CASSFGQNYEQYF
TRBV5-6	-	TRBJ2-1	-	TGTGCCAGCAGCTACGACCATGAGCAGTTCTTC	CASSYDHEQFF